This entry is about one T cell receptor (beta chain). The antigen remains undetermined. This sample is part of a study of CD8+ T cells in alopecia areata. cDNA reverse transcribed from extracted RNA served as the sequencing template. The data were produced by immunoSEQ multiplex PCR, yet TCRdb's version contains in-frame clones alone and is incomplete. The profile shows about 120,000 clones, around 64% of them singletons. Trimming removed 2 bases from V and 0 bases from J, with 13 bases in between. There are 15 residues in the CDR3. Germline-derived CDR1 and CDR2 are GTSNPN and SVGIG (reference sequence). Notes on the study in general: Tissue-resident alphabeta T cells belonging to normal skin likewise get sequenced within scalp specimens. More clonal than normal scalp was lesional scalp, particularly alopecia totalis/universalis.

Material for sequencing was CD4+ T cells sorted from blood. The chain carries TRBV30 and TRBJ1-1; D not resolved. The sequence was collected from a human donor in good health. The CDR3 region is CAWSHTARMNTEAFF. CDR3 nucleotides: TGTGCCTGGAGTCATACGGCCAGGATGAACACTGAAGCTTTCTTT.